Listed here are 27 T cell receptor beta chains from one sample, sequenced in a study of T cell repertoires in breast cancer. Paired alpha-beta TCRs of CD8+ T cells were analyzed by expanded emulsion RT-PCR. Unpaired genes were suppressed by blocking oligonucleotides during a second nested PCR. TCRdb itself ran the emulsion pairing reads through MiXCR, one entry per CDR3 protein. The data show about 40,000 distinct CDR3 sequences, roughly 42% seen once. The specimen sequenced was CD8+ T cells. The receptors originated from a pool of human donors with breast cancer or a healthy control (not recorded which).

This chain connects TRBV27 to TRBJ1-2, with D unresolved. V lost 3 bases to trimming and J lost 5 bases, with 16 bases between them. This CDR3 is built from 15 residues. CDR1 is MNHEY, CDR2 SMNVEV, per germline (reference sequence). CDR3 protein: CASSLGLSDTYGYTF. CDR3 sequence (DNA): TGTGCCAGCAGTTTGGGTCTGTCCGATACTTATGGCTACACCTTC.

This clonotype was picked up a small number of times. The rearrangement uses TRBV20-1 and TRBJ2-3; D is undetermined. Deletions cut 3 bases from V and 6 bases from J, with 13 bases between. The CDR3 spans 13 residues. Germline CDR1 is DFQATT and CDR2 is SNEGSKA (reference sequence). For the CDR3, the DNA is TGCAGTGCTAGGGTTGGGCTCTTGGATACGCAGTATTTT. Its protein is CSARVGLLDTQYF.

This chain links TRBV11-2 with TRBJ1-1, with 8 positions matching TRBD1. Germline V CDR1 and CDR2: SGHAT, FQNNGV. This CDR3 contains 14 residues. The junction had 2 bases not matched to a gene; V was cut back by 3 bases and J by 2 bases. In DNA form, the CDR3 reads TGTGCCAGCAGCTTTCAGGGGGCCAACACTGAAGCTTTCTTT. Encoded protein: CASSFQGANTEAFF.

This clonotype appeared a few times. The rearrangement uses TRBV6-5 and TRBJ1-2, with D possibly matching TRBD1 (6 bases). Trimming took 0 bases from V and 8 from J, leaving 13 bases between them. The CDR3 is 14 amino acids. CDR1 is MNHEY, CDR2 SVGAGI, per germline. CDR3 residues: CASSYSGTPSGYTF. The CDR3, as DNA: TGTGCCAGCAGTTACTCGGGGACACCGTCAGGCTACACCTTC.

Comment on this clonotype: The CDR3 does not close with the conserved phenylalanine or tryptophan, likely indicating a read error. The V gene is TRBV20-1, the J gene TRBJ1-5; 7 nucleotides line up with TRBD1. Germline values: CDR1 DFQATT, CDR2 SNEGSKA (reference sequence). The CDR3 has 14 amino acids. Trimming cost V 2 bases and J 5 bases; bases outside gene matches: 6. In DNA form, the CDR3 reads TGCAGTGCTAGAACAGACAGGGCGGATCAGCCCCAGCATTCT. Translating it yields CSARTDRADQPQHS.

This chain joins TRBV10-3 and TRBJ2-7; possible D gene TRBD2, 5 bases. Trimming left V 3 bases short and J 3 bases short, with 9 bases between. Germline CDR1 ENHRY, CDR2 SYGVKD. The CDR3 length is 13 residues. CDR3 in amino acids: CAISDWGDYEQYF. The CDR3 region has the DNA TGTGCCATCAGTGATTGGGGAGACTACGAGCAGTACTTC.

This CDR3 is CSASGLAGDTGELFF. The DNA for the CDR3 is TGCAGTGCGTCGGGACTAGCGGGGGACACCGGGGAGCTGTTTTTT. The V gene is TRBV20-1, the J gene TRBJ2-2, with 14 bases that match TRBD2. The germline V gene has CDR1 DFQATT and CDR2 SNEGSKA (reference sequence). The CDR3 has 15 amino acids. The V and J ends lost 6 bases and 3 bases, in that order; junction bases with no gene match: 3.

V gene TRBV10-2 combines with J gene TRBJ1-1; 8 bases map to TRBD1. After removal of 6 bases from V and 4 bases from J, the junction contained 4 bases not matched to a gene. The germline CDR1 and CDR2 sequences are WSHSY and SAAADI. This CDR3 is 13 amino acids long. The CDR3 region has the DNA TGCGCCAGCAGCACAGGGGGGAGCACTGAAGCTTTCTTT. This encodes CASSTGGSTEAFF.

There are a few counts of this clonotype. The chain carries TRBV20-1 and TRBJ2-4; D may match TRBD1 or TRBD2 (7 bases each). V was clipped by 5 bases and J by 4 bases, with 27 bases between them. There are 18 residues in the CDR3. The germline gives CDR1 DFQATT, CDR2 SNEGSKA (reference sequence). CDR3 residues: CSARTRYRDSGNKNIQYF. The CDR3 DNA is TGCAGTGCTCGAACCCGCTACAGGGACAGCGGGAATAAAAACATTCAGTACTTC.

The V call is TRBV20-1, the J call TRBJ2-1; D is perhaps TRBD1 (5 bases). The CDR3 covers 13 residues. From germline, CDR1 is DFQATT and CDR2 SNEGSKA (reference sequence). Trimming stripped 5 bases from V and 0 bases from J, with 8 bases between. The CDR3 loop is CSAPGISYNEQFF. Written as DNA, the CDR3 is TGCAGTGCTCCAGGGATCTCCTACAATGAGCAGTTCTTC.

Points on this clonotype: Its ends do not fully match the called genes, so a read error is possible. V usage is TRBV2 and J usage is TRBJ2-1; D is tentatively TRBD1 or TRBD2 (5 bases each). The CDR3 is made up of 13 amino acids. The germline V gene encodes CDR1 SNHLY and CDR2 FYNNEI. The CDR3 reads CASSTGAGNKQFF. CDR3 nucleotide sequence: TGTGCCAGCTCAACCGGGGCGGGCAATAAGCAGTTCTTC.

This clonotype was counted a single time. The rearrangement links TRBV3-1 to TRBJ1-5, with D perhaps TRBD1 (6 bases). The germline CDR1 and CDR2 sequences are LGHDT and YNNKEL (reference sequence). This CDR3 spans 14 amino acids. The V end lost 4 bases, the J end lost 3 bases, and 10 bases lay between the germline ends. As DNA, the CDR3 is TGTGCCAGCAGCCCAACAGGGTTCAATCAGCCCCAGCATTTT. It is translated as CASSPTGFNQPQHF.

This clonotype was seen a handful of times. The chain uses TRBV11-2 and TRBJ2-3; no firm D call. Germline V lookup: CDR1 SGHAT, CDR2 FQNNGV. The CDR3 is made up of 18 amino acids. V lost 1 base, J lost 0 bases, and 17 bases lay in between. The CDR3 nucleotides read TGTGCCAGCAGCTTAGGTCGTACTTCGCAAACTAGCACAGATACGCAGTATTTT. Its translation: CASSLGRTSQTSTDTQYF.

The chain uses TRBV13 and TRBJ2-3; D may match TRBD1 or TRBD2 (5 bases each). CDR3 length: 15 amino acids. The germline gives CDR1 PRHDT, CDR2 FYEKMQ (reference sequence). The ends were cut back, 3 bases at V and 2 bases at J, with 12 bases in the middle. The CDR3: CASSLRDPLTDTQYF. DNA of the CDR3: TGTGCCAGCAGCTTGAGGGACCCACTCACAGATACGCAGTATTTT.

This clonotype was observed a few times. The CDR3 sequence: CASSLQGGQPQHF. DNA of the CDR3: TGTGCCAGCAGTTTACAGGGGGGTCAGCCCCAGCATTTT. This chain uses TRBV27 with TRBJ1-5; 7 bases match TRBD1. The CDR3 is 13 amino acids. Germline V gene data show CDR1 as MNHEY and CDR2 as SMNVEV (reference sequence). V gave up 2 bases and J gave up 6 bases; unmatched junction bases: 1.

The chain has TRBV7-9 and TRBJ2-5; no reliable D call. The CDR3 runs 15 residues. CDR1 SEHNR and CDR2 FQNEAQ come from the germline V gene (reference sequence). The V end lost 6 bases, the J end lost 3 bases, and 17 bases lay between the germline ends. DNA of the CDR3: TGTGCCAGCAGTCCCTATTGGGCTCCCAAAGAGACCCAGTACTTC. This codes for CASSPYWAPKETQYF. The full variable domain, rest sourced from reference TRBV7-9 and TRBJ2-5, is DTGVSQNPRHKITKRGQNVTFRCDPISEHNRLYWYRQTLGQGPEFLTYFQNEAQLEKSRLLSDRFSAERPKGSFSTLEIQRTEQGDSAMYLCASSPYWAPKETQYFGPGTRLLVL.

The CDR3 spells CSAEILGTPTQYF. The CDR3 DNA sequence: TGCAGTGCTGAGATCCTAGGGACCCCTACGCAGTATTTT. V gene TRBV20-1 combines with J gene TRBJ2-3; D may be TRBD1 or TRBD2 (5 bases each). Trimming removed 5 bases from V and 8 bases from J, with 17 bases in between. Germline V gene lookup returns CDR1 DFQATT and CDR2 SNEGSKA (reference sequence). The length of the CDR3 is 13 residues.

This clonotype was seen a few times. The chain links TRBV10-3 to TRBJ2-3; D call uncertain. V lost 5 bases, J lost 0 bases, and 3 bases lay in between. This CDR3 is built from 12 residues. The germline V gene has CDR1 ENHRY and CDR2 SYGVKD. Here the CDR3 DNA reads TGTGCCATCAGTCCGAGCACAGATACGCAGTATTTT. This sequence encodes CAISPSTDTQYF.

This clonotype was picked up one time. The chain combines TRBV11-2 with TRBJ2-3; D gene ambiguous. The V end lost 3 bases, the J end lost 2 bases, and 9 bases lay between the germline ends. Germline V gene data show CDR1 as SGHAT and CDR2 as FQNNGV. The CDR3 runs to 14 residues. In DNA form, the CDR3 reads TGTGCCAGCAGCTTTACAGCTAACACAGATACGCAGTATTTT. The encoded protein is CASSFTANTDTQYF.

The chain recombines TRBV20-1 with TRBJ2-7; D unclear. CDR1 DFQATT and CDR2 SNEGSKA come from the germline V gene (reference sequence). This CDR3 has 12 amino acids. V was clipped by 0 bases and J by 12 bases, with 15 bases between them. The CDR3 DNA follows: TGCAGTGCTAGAGATCCGGCCCACAGAGGGTACTTC. Protein product: CSARDPAHRGYF.

CDR3 nucleotides: TGTGCCAGCAGTGACACGGATCGGAAGTACTTC. Its translation is CASSDTDRKYF. This chain uses TRBV2 with TRBJ2-7; D unresolved. V was shortened by 3 bases and J by 11 bases, with 11 bases between the two germline ends. Looked up from germline, CDR1 is SNHLY and CDR2 is FYNNEI. This CDR3 comprises 11 residues. The whole variable domain, remainder taken from reference TRBV2 and TRBJ2-7, is EPEVTQTPSHQVTQMGQEVILRCVPISNHLYFYWYRQILGQKVEFLVSFYNNEISEKSEIFDDQFSVERPDGSNFTLKIRSTKLEDSAMYFCASSDTDRKYFGPGTRLTVT.

V usage is TRBV20-1 and J usage is TRBJ2-7; D is possibly TRBD2 (6 bases). Germline CDR1 and CDR2: DFQATT and SNEGSKA (reference sequence). Trimming removed 6 bases from V and 8 bases from J, with 23 bases in between. The CDR3 covers 14 residues. CDR3: CSAIRGKGTMQQYF. The CDR3 nucleotides are TGCAGTGCAATTCGCGGGAAGGGTACGATGCAGCAGTACTTC.

V gene TRBV5-1 combines with J gene TRBJ2-3; unclear D gene. V was clipped by 3 bases and J by 7 bases, with 12 bases between them. Germline V lookup: CDR1 SGHRS, CDR2 YFSETQ. The CDR3 totals 13 residues. CDR3 region: CASSYPGAYTQYF. The CDR3 bases are TGCGCCAGCAGCTACCCCGGCGCGTATACGCAGTATTTT. The full variable domain, rest sourced from reference TRBV5-1 and TRBJ2-3, is KAGVTQTPRYLIKTRGQQVTLSCSPISGHRSVSWYQQTPGQGLQFLFEYFSETQRNKGNFPGRFSGRQFSNSRSEMNVSTLELGDSALYLCASSYPGAYTQYFGPGTRLTVL.

In the case of this clonotype: A much larger clone differs from this one at a single base, so this may be a read error. V is TRBV27 and J is TRBJ2-3; D remains ambiguous. Trimming pared 6 bases from V and 2 bases from J, leaving 9 bases between. Germline V lookup: CDR1 MNHEY, CDR2 SMNVEV (reference sequence). The CDR3 length is 13 residues. The CDR3, as DNA: TGTGCCAGCAGAAGGAATGTCACAGATACGCAGTATTTT. Translated, it gives CASRRNVTDTQYF.

The chain joins TRBV7-3 to TRBJ2-3, with TRBD2 matching 12 bases. V dropped 6 bases and J dropped 5; count of bases not matched to a gene: 9. The CDR3 covers 16 residues. CDR1 is SGHTA, CDR2 FQGTGA, per germline. CDR3 DNA sequence: TGTGCCAGCAGGGCTTCGGGACTAGCGGGCGTAGATACGCAGTATTTT. It is translated as CASRASGLAGVDTQYF.

The rearrangement uses TRBV6-1 and TRBJ1-2, with a possible D match to TRBD1 (5 bases). The ends were cut back, 2 bases at V and 4 bases at J, with 14 bases in the middle. CDR1 and CDR2 from the germline V gene are MNHNS and SASEGT. The CDR3 has 15 residues. Here the CDR3 DNA reads TGTGCCAGCAGTGAACGCCAGGGATCGTCCTATGGCTACACCTTC. This sequence encodes CASSERQGSSYGYTF.

The chain couples TRBV20-1 to TRBJ1-6, with D possibly being TRBD1 (6 bases). Looked up from germline, CDR1 is DFQATT and CDR2 is SNEGSKA (reference sequence). V dropped 1 base and J dropped 9 bases, with 13 bases sitting between them. The CDR3 has 14 amino acids. For the CDR3, the DNA is TGCAGTGCTAGAGTGCGGACAGTGGGTTCACCCCTCCACTTT. Translated, it gives CSARVRTVGSPLHF.